This T cell receptor (beta chain) was recovered during a study of beta chain features in type 1 diabetes. The V and J ends lost 5 bases and 3 bases respectively, with 10 bases between them. This CDR3 is 13 amino acids long. Per the germline V gene, CDR1 is MDHEN and CDR2 is SYDVKM. The investigators reverse transcribed all of the isolated RNA, so they sequenced expressed TCRB transcripts. Sequenced by immunoSEQ multiplex PCR; TCRdb stores in-frame clones only, minus some. Here the sample spans about 930,000 clones, 15% to 20% being singletons. This chain uses TRBV28 with TRBJ1-1, with D unclear. The clonotype was recovered from a woman between 18 and 30 years old in good health. The specimen sequenced was naive CD4+ T cells from blood. CDR3 nucleotide sequence: TGTGCCAGCAGTCTAAGGGTGGACACTGAAGCTTTCTTT. The encoded protein is CASSLRVDTEAFF. The variable domain in full, with the rest retrieved from reference TRBV28 and TRBJ1-1, is DVKVTQSSRYLVKRTGEKVFLECVQDMDHENMFWYRQDPGLGLRLIYFSYDVKMKEKGDIPEGYSVSREKKERFSLILESASTNQTSMYLCASSLRVDTEAFFGQGTRLTVV.